One and the same sample provided the 5 T cell receptor beta chains below, sequenced in a study of metastatic and nonmetastatic thyroid tumors. From the PCR reads, TCRdb re-called clones with MiXCR. This sample yields about 32,000 clones, of which around 19% are seen a single time; more than 6.5% belongs to the top ten. No treatment of any kind had been given to any patient before thyroid surgery. The sample consisted of blood. Receptors originate from a female donor with papillary thyroid cancer or a benign thyroid nodule (not recorded which). Some clones in this sample may be carry-over from other donors' samples.

This clone occurred many times. This sequence joins TRBV28 and TRBJ1-1; 8 nucleotides agree with TRBD1. J lost 6 bases, V lost 8 bases, and 8 bases had no gene match. The CDR3 is 13 amino acids. The germline CDR1 and CDR2 sequences are MDHEN and SYDVKM. The CDR3 spells CASFSGGAAEAFF. The CDR3 DNA reads TGTGCCAGCTTCTCAGGGGGCGCGGCTGAAGCTTTCTTT.

The chain is built from TRBV20-1 and TRBJ1-5, with 10 bases aligning to TRBD1. The V gene end was trimmed by 5 bases and the J gene end by 7 bases; junction bases not matched to a gene: 8. The CDR3 has 14 residues. Germline V gives CDR1 DFQATT, CDR2 SNEGSKA (reference sequence). The CDR3 DNA follows: TGCAGTGCTTCTGACAGGGGGCCGAAGCAGCCCCAGCATTTT. This gives the protein CSASDRGPKQPQHF.

This clone was counted ten times or more. Additional DNA sequences in this sample encode the identical CDR3. CDR3 sequence reads: CSAIARINYEQYF. CDR3 in DNA: TGCAGTGCTATCGCCAGGATCAACTACGAGCAGTACTTC. The chain joins TRBV20-1 to TRBJ2-7; D uncertain. Deletions cut 4 bases from V and 3 bases from J, with 13 bases between. The CDR3 sequence is 13 residues long. Germline V gives CDR1 DFQATT, CDR2 SNEGSKA (reference sequence).

This clone was counted ten times or more. Other DNA sequences of this sample code for an identical CDR3. The V and J genes are TRBV20-1 and TRBJ2-7; 8 bases fit TRBD2. CDR3 size: 13 residues. Germline V gives CDR1 DFQATT, CDR2 SNEGSKA (reference sequence). Germline trimming cut 2 bases from V and 7 bases from J; bases unmatched to any gene: 7. The CDR3 nucleotides are TGCAGTGCTAGACGGGGGGGCAGCTATGAGCAGTACTTC. Translated: CSARRGGSYEQYF.

V is TRBV20-1 and J is TRBJ1-3, with D unclear. Germline CDR1 is DFQATT and CDR2 is SNEGSKA (reference sequence). The CDR3 is made up of 16 amino acids. Deletions cut 3 bases from V and 0 bases from J, with 15 bases between. In DNA, the CDR3 is TGCAGTGCTAGTAAGGAGGGCCGAGGCTCTGGAAACACCATATATTTT. Translated: CSASKEGRGSGNTIYF.